The 2 T cell receptor beta chains below were found in one sample sequenced in a study of memory CD4+ T cells and cytomegalovirus serostatus. Single viable CD3+CD4+CD8-CD45RO+ cells were sorted as the memory CD4+ T cells. Libraries were prepared by immunoSEQ multiplex PCR; TCRdb keeps only in-frame clonotypes and omits some of them. This table has roughly 42,000 clones, 60% to 85% appearing once. Sequenced material: memory CD4+ T cells from blood. The receptors come from an adult in good health and CMV-seronegative.

This clone came up once. V usage is TRBV5-1 and J usage is TRBJ2-3, with TRBD2 matching over 9 bases. Unmatched junction bases numbered 6, after V lost 0 bases and J lost 4 bases. Germline V gene data show CDR1 as SGHRS and CDR2 as YFSETQ. This CDR3 has 16 amino acids. The CDR3 reads CASSLAAGGYSDTQYF. In nucleotides, the CDR3 is TGCGCCAGCAGCTTGGCTGCGGGGGGGTATTCAGATACGCAGTATTTT. The full variable domain, completed using reference TRBV5-1 and TRBJ2-3, is KAGVTQTPRYLIKTRGQQVTLSCSPISGHRSVSWYQQTPGQGLQFLFEYFSETQRNKGNFPGRFSGRQFSNSRSEMNVSTLELGDSALYLCASSLAAGGYSDTQYFGPGTRLTVL.

This chain uses TRBV6-1 with TRBJ1-2; possible D gene TRBD1, 6 bases. The CDR3 is 17 amino acids. The germline V gene has CDR1 MNHNS and CDR2 SASEGT. The germline V and J ends were trimmed by 2 bases and 4 bases, with 20 bases remaining between them. The CDR3 protein is CASSEIRDTNMGYGYTF. For the CDR3, the DNA is TGTGCCAGCAGTGAAATTAGGGACACCAACATGGGCTATGGCTACACCTTC.